These 32 T cell receptor beta chains share one sample of origin, sequenced in a study of cytotoxic CD8 clonotypes in ibrutinib-treated CLL (dated by TCRdb to the early 2020s). Library creation used the immunoSEQ multiplex PCR assay. TCRdb provides this immuneACCESS table in a form limited to in-frame rearrangements. Some clones are lacking; in checked studies, under half of them reflect an unresolved V gene, and why the rest are absent is not known. The sample yields tens of thousands of clones; roughly 54% were counted once. More than 20% of the sample belongs to the ten largest clones. Read against the paper, the sample's time point label means: progressive disease on ibrutinib. The input for sequencing was PBMCs, taken at disease progression, from a patient treated with ibrutinib. Source of these receptors: a human donor with chronic lymphocytic leukemia.

The chain couples TRBV19 to TRBJ1-5; no definite D call. V was clipped by 4 bases and J by 0 bases, with 7 bases between them. The germline CDR1 and CDR2 sequences are LNHDA and SQIVND (reference sequence). This CDR3 region has 14 residues. In DNA form, the CDR3 reads TGTGCCAGTAGTAGGAGTTATAGCAATCAGCCCCAGCATTTT. Its translation is CASSRSYSNQPQHF.

The gene calls are TRBV19 and TRBJ1-3; D may be TRBD1 (5 bases). This CDR3 has 15 amino acids. Germline CDR1 and CDR2: LNHDA and SQIVND (reference sequence). The V gene lost 4 bases and the J gene lost 0 bases, with 10 bases spanning the gap. CDR3 protein: CASSTTGLSGNTIYF. CDR3 coding DNA: TGTGCCAGTAGTACTACAGGCCTCTCTGGAAACACCATATATTTT.

Points on this clone: This is likely a read error, given that the CDR3 carries no conserved phenylalanine or tryptophan at its end. The chain couples TRBV19 to TRBJ1-2; weak D call: TRBD1 (6 bases). V gave up 9 bases and J gave up 4 bases, with 12 bases separating them. In germline, CDR1 is LNHDA, CDR2 SQIVND (reference sequence). This CDR3 is built from 12 residues. The CDR3 DNA reads TGTGCCAGCGTCCAGGGGCCCTATGGCTACACCCTC. Protein sequence: CASVQGPYGYTL.

The J gene is TRBJ2-5, the V gene TRBV10-3; D may be TRBD1 (5 bases). Between the trimmed V and J ends, which lost 6 bases and 0 bases, there was a span of 8 bases. This CDR3 has 13 amino acids. CDR1 and CDR2 from the germline V gene are ENHRY and SYGVKD. CDR3 bases: TGTGCCATCAGCCTAGGGGACCAAGAGACCCAGTACTTC. Its translation is CAISLGDQETQYF.

The chain carries TRBV4-3 and TRBJ2-1; D not resolved. Germline V gene sequence: CDR1 LGHNA, CDR2 YSLEER. V gave up 0 bases and J gave up 5 bases, with 2 bases separating them. This CDR3 has 12 amino acids. In DNA form, the CDR3 reads TGCGCCAGCAGCCAAGAGAACAATGAGCAGTTCTTC. It is translated as CASSQENNEQFF.

This clone was seen a handful of times. The rearrangement uses TRBV6-5 and TRBJ1-1, with D hard to call. V shed 6 bases and J shed 0 bases, with 8 bases lying between them. This CDR3 region has 13 residues. CDR1 and CDR2 (germline): MNHEY, SVGAGI. CDR3: CASSYIMNTEAFF. The DNA of the CDR3 is TGTGCCAGCAGCTACATAATGAACACTGAAGCTTTCTTT.

As to this clone: A read error may account for a junction end that differs from germline. The V call is TRBV20-1, the J call TRBJ1-2; D is unresolved. Germline V gene data show CDR1 as DFQATT and CDR2 as SNEGSKA (reference sequence). This CDR3 has 11 amino acids. CDR3 in DNA: TGCAGTGCTAGATCGCACAGCGGCAGTGAATTC. It encodes CSARSHSGSEF.

The genes are TRBV5-1 and TRBJ2-7; 9 nucleotides line up with TRBD1. The V segment lost 4 bases and the J segment 6 bases; nucleotides outside the gene matches: 14. The CDR3 runs to 16 residues. Germline lookup yields CDR1 SGHRS and CDR2 YFSETQ. The CDR3 reads CASSMTTGTGFREQYF. The DNA for the CDR3 is TGCGCCAGCAGCATGACCACCGGGACAGGGTTCCGCGAGCAGTACTTC.

The sample holds a few counts of this clone. The chain joins TRBV10-3 to TRBJ2-2, with a tentative D call TRBD1 (5 bases). The V end lost 8 bases, the J end lost 4 bases, and 11 bases lay between the germline ends. This CDR3 comprises 13 residues. The V gene's germline CDR1 is ENHRY and CDR2 SYGVKD. The CDR3 protein is CAIGQPLTGELFF. The DNA of the CDR3 is TGTGCCATCGGACAACCCCTCACCGGGGAGCTGTTTTTT.

This chain connects TRBV4-1 to TRBJ1-2; possibly TRBD1 for D (5 bases). Germline CDR1 is MGHRA and CDR2 is YSYEKL. Deletions cut 0 bases from V and 7 bases from J, with 15 bases between. The CDR3 spans 15 residues. The CDR3 DNA reads as TGCGCCAGCAGCCAAGAAACTGGGGACGTCCTTGGCTACACCTTC. Translating it yields CASSQETGDVLGYTF.

This clone was observed a few times. The chain is built from TRBV2 and TRBJ1-2, with D unresolved. This CDR3 comprises 13 residues. Germline V gene sequence: CDR1 SNHLY, CDR2 FYNNEI. Trimming pared 5 bases from V and 1 base from J, leaving 8 bases between. In DNA form, the CDR3 reads TGTGCCAGCAGTCGGGTTGTTAACTATGGCTACACCTTC. Amino acids: CASSRVVNYGYTF.

This clone has only a few counts. The chain joins TRBV9 to TRBJ2-7; 7 nucleotides align to TRBD2. From germline, CDR1 is SGDLS and CDR2 YYNGEE. The junction had 2 bases not matched to a gene; V was cut back by 2 bases and J by 0 bases. The CDR3 contains 14 residues. The CDR3 loop reads CASSVLAASYEQYF. The CDR3 nucleotides read TGTGCCAGCAGCGTCCTAGCGGCCTCCTACGAGCAGTACTTC.

The gene calls are TRBV7-9 and TRBJ2-7; the D gene could be TRBD1 or TRBD2 (5 bases each). The CDR3 runs to 15 residues. V lost 5 bases and J lost 2, with 16 bases in between. Germline loops: CDR1 SEHNR, CDR2 FQNEAQ (reference sequence). CDR3 DNA sequence: TGTGCCAGCAGCCAGACGACCGGGACGGCCTACGAGCAGTACTTC. It specifies CASSQTTGTAYEQYF.

Here the CDR3 reads CASGGHETQYF. CDR3 nucleotides: TGTGCCAGCGGTGGCCACGAGACCCAGTACTTC. The rearrangement joins TRBV6-5 to TRBJ2-5; D call uncertain. V was pared by 8 bases and J by 5 bases, with 9 bases between. The CDR3 loop spans 11 amino acids. Germline CDR1 is MNHEY and CDR2 is SVGAGI.

The CDR3 region is CASKETVSTDTQYF. Here the CDR3 DNA reads TGTGCCAGCAAGGAGACGGTGAGCACAGATACGCAGTATTTT. This sequence joins TRBV6-1 and TRBJ2-3; D gene uncertain. The CDR3 totals 14 residues. Between the trimmed V and J ends, which lost 7 bases and 0 bases, there was a span of 11 bases. Germline V gives CDR1 MNHNS, CDR2 SASEGT.

This clone was detected a few times. The gene calls are TRBV19 and TRBJ2-1; unclear D gene. The CDR3 totals 12 residues. Germline V gene sequence: CDR1 LNHDA, CDR2 SQIVND (reference sequence). V dropped 5 bases and J dropped 4 bases, with 6 bases sitting between them. The CDR3 region is CASSGPYNEQFF. The CDR3 coding sequence is TGTGCCAGTAGTGGCCCGTACAATGAGCAGTTCTTC.

This sequence joins TRBV7-8 and TRBJ2-7; TRBD2 matches at 7 bases. Trimming cost V 3 bases and J 0 bases; bases outside gene matches: 8. From germline, CDR1 is SGHVS and CDR2 FQNEAQ. The CDR3 has 16 amino acids. CDR3 nucleotides: TGTGCCAGCAGCTTCGGTGCTTGGGGGGGCTCCTACGAGCAGTACTTC. Translation: CASSFGAWGGSYEQYF.

This chain connects TRBV10-3 to TRBJ2-7; TRBD1 matches 7 bases. The CDR3 runs 14 residues. After removal of 3 bases from V and 0 bases from J, the junction contained 2 bases not matched to a gene. Germline V lookup: CDR1 ENHRY, CDR2 SYGVKD. This chain's CDR3 is CAISDRDSSYEQYF. The CDR3 nucleotides read TGTGCCATCAGTGACCGGGACAGCTCCTACGAGCAGTACTTC.

The CDR3 here is CASRRTGGETQYF. The CDR3 nucleotides read TGTGCCAGCAGAAGGACAGGTGGCGAGACCCAGTACTTC. The chain combines TRBV6-5 with TRBJ2-5; 7 bases are shared with TRBD1. Germline loops: CDR1 MNHEY, CDR2 SVGAGI. With 6 bases clipped from V and 5 bases from J, the junction kept 6 bases outside the gene matches. The CDR3 is 13 residues long.

The chain has TRBV7-6 and TRBJ2-3, with D perhaps matching TRBD1 (5 bases). The V gene lost 3 bases and the J gene lost 0 bases, with 16 bases spanning the gap. CDR3 length: 17 residues. Germline CDR1 and CDR2: SGHVS and FNYEAQ. The CDR3 sequence: CASSLEPRTLSTDTQYF. CDR3 coding DNA: TGTGCCAGCAGCTTGGAGCCTCGGACACTTAGCACAGATACGCAGTATTTT.

The CDR3 here is CASSLYNRGHGTF. CDR3 nucleotide sequence: TGCGCCAGCAGCTTGTATAACAGGGGGCATGGGACCTTC. The chain joins TRBV5-1 to TRBJ1-2; 9 bases agree with TRBD1. Germline CDR1 and CDR2: SGHRS and YFSETQ. The V and J ends lost 1 base and 14 bases, in that order; junction bases with no gene match: 9. The length of the CDR3 is 13 residues.

The chain couples TRBV7-6 to TRBJ1-1; D remains unclear. Deletions cut 5 bases from V and 0 bases from J, with 7 bases between. The CDR3 length is 13 residues. Germline V CDR1 and CDR2: SGHVS, FNYEAQ. In nucleotides, the CDR3 is TGTGCCAGCAGCCCCAGGATGAACACTGAAGCTTTCTTT. Its protein is CASSPRMNTEAFF.

V usage is TRBV4-3 and J usage is TRBJ2-2; 9 bases are shared with TRBD1. The CDR3 is 16 residues long. With V trimmed by 2 bases and J by 4 bases, 5 bases remained unmatched. Germline loops: CDR1 LGHNA, CDR2 YSLEER. Written as DNA, the CDR3 is TGCGCCAGCAGCCAAAAACAGGGGGCGGTCACCGGGGAGCTGTTTTTT. Translated, it gives CASSQKQGAVTGELFF.

This rearrangement joins TRBV9 to TRBJ1-2; a possible D gene is TRBD1 (5 bases). Trimming pared 4 bases from V and 7 bases from J, leaving 14 bases between. CDR1 and CDR2 (germline): SGDLS, YYNGEE. The CDR3 consists of 13 residues. The CDR3 bases are TGTGCCAGCAGCCCCCAAGGGGCCAGTGGCTACACCTTC. Translation gives CASSPQGASGYTF.

In regard to this clone: Compared with germline, one end of the junction differs, possibly owing to a read error. V usage is TRBV7-8 and J usage is TRBJ2-3, with D possibly TRBD2 on 6 matching bases. Germline lookup yields CDR1 SGHVS and CDR2 FQNEAQ. The CDR3 covers 13 residues. The CDR3 region has the DNA TGTGCCAGCCGCTTGGGGACTGATACGTCGCAGTATTTT. It codes for CASRLGTDTSQYF.

The CDR3 DNA is TGTGCCAGCAGCCGTAACAGGGACCGCTATGGCTACACCTTC. Protein: CASSRNRDRYGYTF. This chain connects TRBV14 to TRBJ1-2; a possible D gene is TRBD1 (6 bases). CDR3 size: 14 residues. Germline V gene lookup returns CDR1 SGHDN and CDR2 FVKESK. V was cut by 4 bases and J by 4 bases, with 13 bases left in between.

The chain joins TRBV11-1 to TRBJ2-1; 8 bases fit TRBD2. CDR3 length equals 14 residues. Germline V gene data show CDR1 as SGHAT and CDR2 as FQDESV (reference sequence). Trimming at V came to 3 bases and at J to 8 bases, leaving 6 bases not matched to a gene. The CDR3 loop reads CASSFGTSGYEQFF. The DNA of the CDR3 is TGTGCCAGCAGCTTCGGGACTAGTGGGTATGAGCAGTTCTTC.

The V gene is TRBV7-6, the J gene TRBJ2-2; 11 nucleotides agree with TRBD2. Germline V gene data show CDR1 as SGHVS and CDR2 as FNYEAQ. CDR3 length: 15 amino acids. After removal of 2 bases from V and 7 bases from J, the junction contained 3 bases not matched to a gene. The CDR3, as DNA: TGTGCCAGCAGCTTATCGGGACTAGCGGTCGGGGAGCTGTTTTTT. This translates into CASSLSGLAVGELFF.

J is TRBJ2-7 and V is TRBV9, with no clear D. The CDR3 loop spans 15 amino acids. Germline CDR1 SGDLS, CDR2 YYNGEE. Trimming cost V 7 bases and J 0 bases, with 17 bases left between them. The CDR3: CASSQDPRISYEQYF. As DNA, the CDR3 is TGTGCCAGCTCCCAAGACCCGCGGATCTCCTACGAGCAGTACTTC.

The CDR3 is CASSHLTGQVVWDTQYF. CDR3 bases: TGTGCCAGCAGCCATCTAACGGGACAGGTAGTTTGGGATACGCAGTATTTT. The chain employs TRBV5-4 and TRBJ2-3, with TRBD1 matching over 8 bases. In germline, CDR1 is SGHNT, CDR2 YYREEE (reference sequence). The CDR3 contains 17 residues. With 4 bases clipped from V and 6 bases from J, the junction kept 16 bases outside the gene matches.

There are many counts of this clone. V usage is TRBV6-4 and J usage is TRBJ1-1; 7 positions agree with TRBD1. Germline CDR1 and CDR2: MRHNA and SNTAGT. Germline trimming cut 6 bases from V and 1 base from J; bases unmatched to any gene: 5. The length of the CDR3 is 14 residues. The DNA of the CDR3 is TGTGCCAGCAGCCCGGGACAGAAGAACACTGAAGCTTTCTTT. Amino acids: CASSPGQKNTEAFF.

The CDR3 region is CASRRGDGGNTIYF. CDR3 bases: TGCGCCAGCAGGCGGGGGGACGGTGGAAACACCATATATTTT. This chain joins TRBV5-1 and TRBJ1-3, with D perhaps matching TRBD1 (5 bases). Trimming pared 5 bases from V and 3 bases from J, leaving 12 bases between. CDR3 length: 14 amino acids. From germline, CDR1 is SGHRS and CDR2 YFSETQ. The entire variable domain, with the rest obtained from reference TRBV5-1 and TRBJ1-3, is as follows: KAGVTQTPRYLIKTRGQQVTLSCSPISGHRSVSWYQQTPGQGLQFLFEYFSETQRNKGNFPGRFSGRQFSNSRSEMNVSTLELGDSALYLCASRRGDGGNTIYFGEGSWLTVV.